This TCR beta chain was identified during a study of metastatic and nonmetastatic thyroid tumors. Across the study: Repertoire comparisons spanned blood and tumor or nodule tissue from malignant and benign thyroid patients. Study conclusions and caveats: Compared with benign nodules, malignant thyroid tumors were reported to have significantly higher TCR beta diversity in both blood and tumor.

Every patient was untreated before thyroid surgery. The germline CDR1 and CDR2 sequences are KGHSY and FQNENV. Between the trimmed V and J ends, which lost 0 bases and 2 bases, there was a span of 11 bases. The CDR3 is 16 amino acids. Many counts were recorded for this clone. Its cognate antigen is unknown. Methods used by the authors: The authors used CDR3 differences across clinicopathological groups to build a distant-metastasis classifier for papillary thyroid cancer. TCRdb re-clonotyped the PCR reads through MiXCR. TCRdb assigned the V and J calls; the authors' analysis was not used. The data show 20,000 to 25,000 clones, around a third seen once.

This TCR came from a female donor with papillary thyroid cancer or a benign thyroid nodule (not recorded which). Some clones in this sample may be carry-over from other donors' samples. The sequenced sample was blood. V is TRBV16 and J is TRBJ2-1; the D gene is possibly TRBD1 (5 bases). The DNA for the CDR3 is TGTGCCAGCAGCCAATCGGGCAGGGATACCTACAATGAGCAGTTCTTC. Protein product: CASSQSGRDTYNEQFF. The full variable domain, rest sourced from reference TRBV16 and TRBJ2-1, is GEEVAQTPKHLVRGEGQKAKLYCAPIKGHSYVFWYQQVLKNEFKFLISFQNENVFDETGMPKERFSAKCLPNSPCSLEIQATKLEDSAVYFCASSQSGRDTYNEQFFGPGTRLTVL.